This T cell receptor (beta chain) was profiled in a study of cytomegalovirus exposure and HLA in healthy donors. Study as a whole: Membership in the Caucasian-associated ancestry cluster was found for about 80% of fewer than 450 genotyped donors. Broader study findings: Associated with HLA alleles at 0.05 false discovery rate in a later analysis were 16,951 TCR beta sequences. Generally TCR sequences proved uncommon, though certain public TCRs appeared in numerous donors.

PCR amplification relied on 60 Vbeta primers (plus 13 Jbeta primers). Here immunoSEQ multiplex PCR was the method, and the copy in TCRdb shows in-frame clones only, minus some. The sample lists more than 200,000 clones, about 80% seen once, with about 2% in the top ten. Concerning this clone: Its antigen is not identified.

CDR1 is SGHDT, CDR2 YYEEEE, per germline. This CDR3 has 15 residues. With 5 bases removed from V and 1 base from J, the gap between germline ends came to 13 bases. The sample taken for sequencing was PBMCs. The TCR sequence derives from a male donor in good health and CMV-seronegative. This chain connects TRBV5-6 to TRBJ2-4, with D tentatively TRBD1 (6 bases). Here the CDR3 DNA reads TGTGCCAGCAGAAGTAGGGGGTCGGCCAAAAACATTCAGTACTTC. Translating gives CASRSRGSAKNIQYF.